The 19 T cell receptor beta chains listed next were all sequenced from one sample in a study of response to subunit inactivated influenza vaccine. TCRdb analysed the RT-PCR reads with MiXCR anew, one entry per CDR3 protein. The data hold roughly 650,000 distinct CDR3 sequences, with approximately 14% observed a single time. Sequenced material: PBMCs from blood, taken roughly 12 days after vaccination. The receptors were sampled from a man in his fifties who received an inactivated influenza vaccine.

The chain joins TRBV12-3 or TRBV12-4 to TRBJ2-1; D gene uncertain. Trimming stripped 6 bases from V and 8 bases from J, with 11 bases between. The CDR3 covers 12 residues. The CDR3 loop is CASSIVLDEQFF. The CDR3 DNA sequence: TGTGCCAGCAGCATCGTGTTGGATGAGCAGTTCTTC.

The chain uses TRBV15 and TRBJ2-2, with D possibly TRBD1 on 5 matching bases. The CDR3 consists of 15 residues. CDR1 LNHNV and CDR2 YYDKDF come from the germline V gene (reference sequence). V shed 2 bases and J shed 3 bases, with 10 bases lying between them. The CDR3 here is CATSRRQQYTGELFF. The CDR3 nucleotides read TGTGCCACCAGCAGACGACAGCAGTACACCGGGGAGCTGTTTTTT.

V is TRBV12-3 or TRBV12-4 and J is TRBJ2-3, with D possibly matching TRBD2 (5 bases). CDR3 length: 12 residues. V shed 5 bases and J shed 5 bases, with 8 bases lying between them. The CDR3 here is CASSTSGDTQYF. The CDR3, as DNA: TGTGCCAGCAGTACTAGTGGAGATACGCAGTATTTT.

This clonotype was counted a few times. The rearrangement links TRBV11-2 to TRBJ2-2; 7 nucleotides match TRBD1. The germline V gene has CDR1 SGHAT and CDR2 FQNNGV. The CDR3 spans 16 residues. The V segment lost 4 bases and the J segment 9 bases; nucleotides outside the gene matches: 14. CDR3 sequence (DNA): TGTGCCAGCAGCTCCCACCAGGGACAGCGGTTCAGGGAGCTGTTTTTT. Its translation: CASSSHQGQRFRELFF. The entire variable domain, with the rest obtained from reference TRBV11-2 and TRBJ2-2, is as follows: EAGVAQSPRYKIIEKRQSVAFWCNPISGHATLYWYQQILGQGPKLLIQFQNNGVVDDSQLPKDRFSAERLKGVDSTLKIQPAKLEDSAVYLCASSSHQGQRFRELFFGEGSRLTVL.

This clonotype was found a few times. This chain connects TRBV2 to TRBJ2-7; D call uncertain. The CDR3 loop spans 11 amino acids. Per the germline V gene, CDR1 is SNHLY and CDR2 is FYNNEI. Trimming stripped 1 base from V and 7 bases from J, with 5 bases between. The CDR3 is CASSEGREQYF. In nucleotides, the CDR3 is TGTGCCAGCAGTGAAGGGCGGGAGCAGTACTTC.

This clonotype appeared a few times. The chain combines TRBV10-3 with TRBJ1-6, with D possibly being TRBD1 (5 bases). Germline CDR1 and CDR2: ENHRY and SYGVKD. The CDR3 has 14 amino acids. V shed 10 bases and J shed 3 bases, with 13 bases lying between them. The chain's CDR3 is CATRTDNYNSPLHF. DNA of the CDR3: TGTGCCACCCGGACGGACAACTATAATTCACCCCTCCACTTT.

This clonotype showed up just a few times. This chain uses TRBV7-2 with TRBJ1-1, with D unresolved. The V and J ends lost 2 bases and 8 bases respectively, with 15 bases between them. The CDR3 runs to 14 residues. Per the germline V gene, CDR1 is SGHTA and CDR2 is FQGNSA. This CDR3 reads CASSLRGGSGEAFF. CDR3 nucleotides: TGTGCCAGCAGCTTAAGAGGAGGGAGTGGGGAAGCTTTCTTT.

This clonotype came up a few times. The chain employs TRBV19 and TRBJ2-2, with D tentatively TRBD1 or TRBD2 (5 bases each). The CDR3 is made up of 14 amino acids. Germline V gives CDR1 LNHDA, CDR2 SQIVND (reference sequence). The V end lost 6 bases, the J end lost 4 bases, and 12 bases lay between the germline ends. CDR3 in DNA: TGTGCCAGTAGGACCGGGACCCGCACCGGGGAGCTGTTTTTT. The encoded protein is CASRTGTRTGELFF.

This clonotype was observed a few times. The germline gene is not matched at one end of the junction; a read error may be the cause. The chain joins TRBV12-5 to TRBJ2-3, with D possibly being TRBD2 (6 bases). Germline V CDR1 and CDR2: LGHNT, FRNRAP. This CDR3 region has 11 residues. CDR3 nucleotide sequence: TGTGCTAGTGGCCCGACTAGTGGCGCAGTATTT. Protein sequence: CASGPTSGAVF.

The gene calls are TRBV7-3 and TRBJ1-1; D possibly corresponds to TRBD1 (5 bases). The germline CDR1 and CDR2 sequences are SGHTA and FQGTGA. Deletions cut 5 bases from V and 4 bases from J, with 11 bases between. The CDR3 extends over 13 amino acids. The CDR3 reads CASSATGPTEAFF. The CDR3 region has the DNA TGTGCCAGCAGCGCCACGGGGCCCACTGAAGCTTTCTTT.

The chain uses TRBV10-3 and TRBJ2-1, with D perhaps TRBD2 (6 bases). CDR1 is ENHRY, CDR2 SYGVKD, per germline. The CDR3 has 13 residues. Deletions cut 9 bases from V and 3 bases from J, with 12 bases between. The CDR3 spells CAIGRLDYNEQFF. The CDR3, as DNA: TGTGCCATTGGGCGACTAGACTACAATGAGCAGTTCTTC.

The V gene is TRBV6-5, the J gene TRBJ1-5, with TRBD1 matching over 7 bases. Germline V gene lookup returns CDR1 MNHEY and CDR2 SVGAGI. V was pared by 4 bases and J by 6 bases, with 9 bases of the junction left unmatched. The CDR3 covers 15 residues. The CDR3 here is CASSSQQGPGQPQHF. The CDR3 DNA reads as TGTGCCAGCAGTTCCCAACAGGGGCCAGGTCAGCCCCAGCATTTT.

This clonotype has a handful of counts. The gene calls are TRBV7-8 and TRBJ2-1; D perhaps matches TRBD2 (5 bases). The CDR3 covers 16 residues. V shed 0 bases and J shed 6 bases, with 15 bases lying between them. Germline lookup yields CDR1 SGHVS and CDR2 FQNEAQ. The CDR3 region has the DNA TGTGCCAGCAGCTTAGCAGAGGGATCACCTCCCAATGAGCAGTTCTTC. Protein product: CASSLAEGSPPNEQFF. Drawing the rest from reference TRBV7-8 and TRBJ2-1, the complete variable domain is GAGVSQSPRYKVAKRGQDVALRCDPISGHVSLFWYQQALGQGPEFLTYFQNEAQLDKSGLPSDRFFAERPEGSVSTLKIQRTQQEDSAVYLCASSLAEGSPPNEQFFGPGTRLTVL.

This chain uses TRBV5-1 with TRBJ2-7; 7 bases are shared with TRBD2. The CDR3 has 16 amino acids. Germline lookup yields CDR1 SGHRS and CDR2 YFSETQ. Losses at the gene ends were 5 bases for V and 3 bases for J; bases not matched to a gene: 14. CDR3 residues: CASRGGGSDRYYEQYF. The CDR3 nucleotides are TGCGCCAGCAGGGGGGGGGGATCCGACAGATACTACGAGCAGTACTTC.

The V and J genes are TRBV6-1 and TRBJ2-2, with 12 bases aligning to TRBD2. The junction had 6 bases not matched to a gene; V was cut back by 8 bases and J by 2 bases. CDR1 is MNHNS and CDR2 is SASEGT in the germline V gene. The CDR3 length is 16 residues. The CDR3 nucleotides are TGTGCCAGCCACCTAGCGGGGGGGGTCAACACCGGGGAGCTGTTTTTT. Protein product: CASHLAGGVNTGELFF.

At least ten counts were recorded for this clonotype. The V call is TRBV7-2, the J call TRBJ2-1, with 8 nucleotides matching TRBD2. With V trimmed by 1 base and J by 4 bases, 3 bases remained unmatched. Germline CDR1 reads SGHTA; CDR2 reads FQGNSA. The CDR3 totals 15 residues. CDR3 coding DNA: TGTGCCAGCAGCTTAGAAGGCGGGAGGTACAATGAGCAGTTCTTC. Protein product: CASSLEGGRYNEQFF. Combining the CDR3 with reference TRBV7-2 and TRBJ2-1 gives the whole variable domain GAGVSQSPSNKVTEKGKDVELRCDPISGHTALYWYRQSLGQGLEFLIYFQGNSAPDKSGLPSDRFSAERTGGSVSTLTIQRTQQEDSAVYLCASSLEGGRYNEQFFGPGTRLTVL.

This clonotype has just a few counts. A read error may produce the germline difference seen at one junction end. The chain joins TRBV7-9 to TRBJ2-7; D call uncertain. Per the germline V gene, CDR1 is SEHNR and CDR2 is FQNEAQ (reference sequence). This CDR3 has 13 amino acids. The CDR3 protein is CASSLDAFRGYIF. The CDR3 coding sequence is TGTGCCAGCAGCTTAGATGCTTTTAGAGGCTACATTTTC. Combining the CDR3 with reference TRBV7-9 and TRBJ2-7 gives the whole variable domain DTGVSQNPRHKITKRGQNVTFRCDPISEHNRLYWYRQTLGQGPEFLTYFQNEAQLEKSRLLSDRFSAERPKGSFSTLEIQRTEQGDSAMYLCASSLDAFRGYIFGPGTRLTVT.

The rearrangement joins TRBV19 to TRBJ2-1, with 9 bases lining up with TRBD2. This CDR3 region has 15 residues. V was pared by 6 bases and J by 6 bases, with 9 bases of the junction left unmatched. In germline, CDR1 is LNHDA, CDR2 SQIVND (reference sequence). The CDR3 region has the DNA TGTGCCAGTAGCACCCCGGGACTAGCTTTCAATGAGCAGTTCTTC. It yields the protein CASSTPGLAFNEQFF.

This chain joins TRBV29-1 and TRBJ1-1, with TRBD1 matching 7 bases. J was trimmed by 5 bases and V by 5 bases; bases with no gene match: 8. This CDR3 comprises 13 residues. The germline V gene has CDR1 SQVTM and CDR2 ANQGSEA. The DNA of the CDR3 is TGCAGCGTTCCCAAGACAGGGCGTACTGAAGCTTTCTTT. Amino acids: CSVPKTGRTEAFF.